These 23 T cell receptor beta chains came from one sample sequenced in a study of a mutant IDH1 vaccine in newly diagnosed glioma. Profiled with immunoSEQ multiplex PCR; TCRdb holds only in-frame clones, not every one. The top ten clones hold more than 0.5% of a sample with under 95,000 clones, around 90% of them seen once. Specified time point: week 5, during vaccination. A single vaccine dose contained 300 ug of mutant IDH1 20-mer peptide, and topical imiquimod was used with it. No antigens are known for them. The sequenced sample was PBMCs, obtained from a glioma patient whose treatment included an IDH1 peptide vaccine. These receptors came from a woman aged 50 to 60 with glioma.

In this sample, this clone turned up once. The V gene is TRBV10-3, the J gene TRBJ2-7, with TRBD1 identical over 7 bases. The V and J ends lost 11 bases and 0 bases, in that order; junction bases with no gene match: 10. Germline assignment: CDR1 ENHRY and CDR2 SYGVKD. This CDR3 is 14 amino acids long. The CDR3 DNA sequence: TGTGCCCCTGACAGGGAACCGTACTCCTACGAGCAGTACTTC. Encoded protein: CAPDREPYSYEQYF.

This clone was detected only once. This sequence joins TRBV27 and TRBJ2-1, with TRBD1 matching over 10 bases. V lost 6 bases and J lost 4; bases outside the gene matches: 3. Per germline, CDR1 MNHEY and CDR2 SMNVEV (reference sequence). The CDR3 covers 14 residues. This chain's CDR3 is CASRGTGDYNEQFF. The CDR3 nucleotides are TGTGCCAGCAGAGGGACAGGGGATTACAATGAGCAGTTCTTC.

CDR3 in amino acids: CASSINRGTEAFF. DNA for the CDR3: TGTGCCAGCAGTATTAACAGGGGCACTGAAGCTTTCTTT. The chain links TRBV7-2 to TRBJ1-1; 7 bases line up with TRBD1. Looked up from germline, CDR1 is SGHTA and CDR2 is FQGNSA. The ends lost 6 bases at V and 4 bases at J; junction bases unmatched: 5. The CDR3 contains 13 residues.

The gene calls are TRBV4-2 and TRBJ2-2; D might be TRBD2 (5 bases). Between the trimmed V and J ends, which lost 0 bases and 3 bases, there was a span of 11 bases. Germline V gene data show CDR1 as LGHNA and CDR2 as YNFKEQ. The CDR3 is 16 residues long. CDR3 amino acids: CASSQEASHHTGELFF. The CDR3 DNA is TGTGCCAGCAGCCAAGAAGCTAGCCATCACACCGGGGAGCTGTTTTTT.

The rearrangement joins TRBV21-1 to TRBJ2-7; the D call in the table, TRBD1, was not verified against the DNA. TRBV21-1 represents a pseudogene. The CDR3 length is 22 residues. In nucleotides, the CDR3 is TGTGCCAGCAGCAAAGAGACCAAGAGGGACATCCACGCGGGTGAAAGAACCTACGAGCAGTACTTC. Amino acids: CASSKETKRDIHAGERTYEQYF.

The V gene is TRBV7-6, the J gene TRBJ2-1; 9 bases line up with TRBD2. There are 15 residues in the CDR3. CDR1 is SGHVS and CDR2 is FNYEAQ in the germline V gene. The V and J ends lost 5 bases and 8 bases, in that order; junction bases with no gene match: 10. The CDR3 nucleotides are TGTGCCAGCAGCCCCCTAGCGGGACCCCGGCATGAGCAGTTCTTC. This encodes CASSPLAGPRHEQFF.

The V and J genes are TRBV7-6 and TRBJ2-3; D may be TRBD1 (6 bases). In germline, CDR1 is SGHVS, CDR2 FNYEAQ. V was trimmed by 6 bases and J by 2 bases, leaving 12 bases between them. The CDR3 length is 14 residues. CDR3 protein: CASRPAGVTDTQYF. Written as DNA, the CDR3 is TGTGCCAGCAGGCCGGCAGGGGTCACAGATACGCAGTATTTT.

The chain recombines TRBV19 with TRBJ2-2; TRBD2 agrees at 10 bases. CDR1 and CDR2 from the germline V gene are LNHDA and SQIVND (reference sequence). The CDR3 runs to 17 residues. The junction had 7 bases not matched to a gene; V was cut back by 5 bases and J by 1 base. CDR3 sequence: CASSPGLADWNTGELFF. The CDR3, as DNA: TGTGCCAGTAGTCCCGGACTAGCGGATTGGAACACCGGGGAGCTGTTTTTT.

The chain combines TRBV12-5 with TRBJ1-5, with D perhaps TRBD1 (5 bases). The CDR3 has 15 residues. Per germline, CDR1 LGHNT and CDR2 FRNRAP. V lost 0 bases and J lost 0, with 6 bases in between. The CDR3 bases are TGTGCTAGTGGTTTGGTGCAGGGTAGCAATCAGCCCCAGCATTTT. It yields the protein CASGLVQGSNQPQHF. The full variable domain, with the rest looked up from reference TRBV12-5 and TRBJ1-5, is DARVTQTPRHKVTEMGQEVTMRCQPILGHNTVFWYRQTMMQGLELLAYFRNRAPLDDSGMPKDRFSAEMPDATLATLKIQPSEPRDSAVYFCASGLVQGSNQPQHFGDGTRLSIL.

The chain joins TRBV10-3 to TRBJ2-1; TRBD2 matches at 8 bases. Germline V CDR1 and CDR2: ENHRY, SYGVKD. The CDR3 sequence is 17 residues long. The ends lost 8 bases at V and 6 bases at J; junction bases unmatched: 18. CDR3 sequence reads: CAIFTGLGKAGVNEQFF. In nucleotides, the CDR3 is TGTGCCATCTTTACGGGCCTTGGTAAAGCGGGAGTCAATGAGCAGTTCTTC.

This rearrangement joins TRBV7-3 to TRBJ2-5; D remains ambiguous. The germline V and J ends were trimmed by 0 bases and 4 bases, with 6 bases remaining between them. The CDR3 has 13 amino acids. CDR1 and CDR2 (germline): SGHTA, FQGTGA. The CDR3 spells CASSLTSAETQYF. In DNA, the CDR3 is TGTGCCAGCAGCTTAACTAGTGCAGAGACCCAGTACTTC.

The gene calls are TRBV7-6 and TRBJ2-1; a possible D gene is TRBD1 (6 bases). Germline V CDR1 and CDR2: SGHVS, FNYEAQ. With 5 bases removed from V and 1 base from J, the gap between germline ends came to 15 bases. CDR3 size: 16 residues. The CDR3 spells CASSRYRVESYNEQFF. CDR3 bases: TGTGCCAGCAGCCGCTACAGGGTGGAATCCTACAATGAGCAGTTCTTC.

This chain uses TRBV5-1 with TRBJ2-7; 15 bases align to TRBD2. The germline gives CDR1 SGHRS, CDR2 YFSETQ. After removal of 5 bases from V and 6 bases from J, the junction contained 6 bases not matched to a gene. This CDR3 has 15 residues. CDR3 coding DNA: TGCGCCAGCAGTTCGACGGGACTAGCGGGAGGCGAGCAGTACTTC. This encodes CASSSTGLAGGEQYF.

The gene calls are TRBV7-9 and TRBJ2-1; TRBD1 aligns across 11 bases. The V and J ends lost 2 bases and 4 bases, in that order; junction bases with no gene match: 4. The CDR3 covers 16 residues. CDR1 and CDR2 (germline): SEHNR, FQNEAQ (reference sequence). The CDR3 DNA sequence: TGTGCCAGCAGCTTATTGGACAGGGGGCCGTACAATGAGCAGTTCTTC. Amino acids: CASSLLDRGPYNEQFF.

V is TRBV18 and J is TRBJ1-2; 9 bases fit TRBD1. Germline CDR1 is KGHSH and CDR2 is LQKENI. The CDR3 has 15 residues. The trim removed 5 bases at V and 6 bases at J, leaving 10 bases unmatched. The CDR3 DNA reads TGTGCCAGCTCATCGTCCCGGGACAGGGACCATGGCTACACCTTC. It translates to CASSSSRDRDHGYTF. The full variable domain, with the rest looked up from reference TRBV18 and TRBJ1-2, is NAGVMQNPRHLVRRRGQEARLRCSPMKGHSHVYWYRQLPEEGLKFMVYLQKENIIDESGMPKERFSAEFPKEGPSILRIQQVVRGDSAAYFCASSSSRDRDHGYTFGSGTRLTVV.

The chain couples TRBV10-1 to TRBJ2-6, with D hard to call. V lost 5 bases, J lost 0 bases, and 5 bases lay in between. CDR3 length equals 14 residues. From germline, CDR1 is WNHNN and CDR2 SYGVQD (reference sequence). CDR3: CASSQDSGANVLTF. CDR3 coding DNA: TGCGCCAGCAGTCAAGACTCTGGGGCCAACGTCCTGACTTTC.

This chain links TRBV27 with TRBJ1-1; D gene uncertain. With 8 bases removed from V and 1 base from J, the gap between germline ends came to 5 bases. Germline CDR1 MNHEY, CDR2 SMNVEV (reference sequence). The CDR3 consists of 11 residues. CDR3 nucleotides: TGTGCCAGCCGGGAGAACACTGAAGCTTTCTTT. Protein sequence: CASRENTEAFF.

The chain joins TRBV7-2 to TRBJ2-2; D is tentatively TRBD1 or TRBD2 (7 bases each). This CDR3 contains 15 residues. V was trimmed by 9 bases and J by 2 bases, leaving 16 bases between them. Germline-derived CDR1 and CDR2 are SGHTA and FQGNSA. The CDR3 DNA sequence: TGTGCCAGTTCTCAGGGGGGGCGAAACACCGGGGAGCTGTTTTTT. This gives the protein CASSQGGRNTGELFF.

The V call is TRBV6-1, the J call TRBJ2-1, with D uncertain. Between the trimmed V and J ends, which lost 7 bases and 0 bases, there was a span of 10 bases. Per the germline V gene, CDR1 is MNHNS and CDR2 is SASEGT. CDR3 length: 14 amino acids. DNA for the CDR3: TGTGCCAGCAATCCAACGAGCTCCTACAATGAGCAGTTCTTC. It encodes CASNPTSSYNEQFF.

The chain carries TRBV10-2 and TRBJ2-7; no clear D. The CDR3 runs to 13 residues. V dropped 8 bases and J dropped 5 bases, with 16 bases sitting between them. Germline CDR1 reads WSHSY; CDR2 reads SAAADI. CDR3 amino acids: CASYGPGVDEQYF. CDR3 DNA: TGCGCCAGCTATGGCCCGGGTGTCGACGAGCAGTACTTC.

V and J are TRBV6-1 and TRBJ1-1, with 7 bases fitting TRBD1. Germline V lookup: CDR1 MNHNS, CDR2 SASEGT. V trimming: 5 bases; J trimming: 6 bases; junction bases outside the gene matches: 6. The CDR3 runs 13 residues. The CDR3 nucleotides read TGTGCCAGCAGTTTCACAGGGGTCGCTGAAGCTTTCTTT. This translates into CASSFTGVAEAFF.

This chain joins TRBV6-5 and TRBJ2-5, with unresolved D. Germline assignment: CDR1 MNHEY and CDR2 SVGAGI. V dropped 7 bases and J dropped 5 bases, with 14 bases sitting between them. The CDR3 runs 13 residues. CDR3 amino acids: CASTSQERETQYF. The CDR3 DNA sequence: TGTGCCAGCACGTCCCAGGAACGGGAGACCCAGTACTTC.

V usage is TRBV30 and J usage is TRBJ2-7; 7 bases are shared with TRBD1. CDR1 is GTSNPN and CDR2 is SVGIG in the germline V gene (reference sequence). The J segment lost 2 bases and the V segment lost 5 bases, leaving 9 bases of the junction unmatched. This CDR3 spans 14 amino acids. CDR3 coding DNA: TGTGCCTGGGGAAGGGGGCGTCCTGCCTACGAGCAGTACTTC. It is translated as CAWGRGRPAYEQYF.